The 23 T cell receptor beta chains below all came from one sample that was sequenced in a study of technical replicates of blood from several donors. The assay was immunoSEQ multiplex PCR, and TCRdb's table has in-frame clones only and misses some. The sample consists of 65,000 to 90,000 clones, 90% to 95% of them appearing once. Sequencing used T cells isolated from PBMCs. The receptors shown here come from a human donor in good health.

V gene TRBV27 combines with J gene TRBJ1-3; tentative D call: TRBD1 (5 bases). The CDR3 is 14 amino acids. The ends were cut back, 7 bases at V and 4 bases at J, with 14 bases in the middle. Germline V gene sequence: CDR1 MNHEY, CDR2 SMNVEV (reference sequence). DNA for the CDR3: TGTGCCAGCAAAGTGTCAGGGTCGGGAAACACCATATATTTT. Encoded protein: CASKVSGSGNTIYF.

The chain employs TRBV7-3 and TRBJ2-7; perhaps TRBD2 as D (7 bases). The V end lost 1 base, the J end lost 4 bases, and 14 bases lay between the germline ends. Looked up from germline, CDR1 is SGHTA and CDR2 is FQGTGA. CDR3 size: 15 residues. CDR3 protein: CASSLNPGRGYEQYF. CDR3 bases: TGTGCCAGCAGCTTAAATCCAGGGAGGGGGTACGAGCAGTACTTC.

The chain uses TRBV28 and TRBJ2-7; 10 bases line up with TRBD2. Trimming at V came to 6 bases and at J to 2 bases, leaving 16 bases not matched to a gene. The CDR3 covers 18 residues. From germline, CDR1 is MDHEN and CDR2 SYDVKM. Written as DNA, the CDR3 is TGTGCCAGCAGGGAACGGAAGGGACTAGCGATAGAGACCTACGAGCAGTACTTC. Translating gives CASRERKGLAIETYEQYF.

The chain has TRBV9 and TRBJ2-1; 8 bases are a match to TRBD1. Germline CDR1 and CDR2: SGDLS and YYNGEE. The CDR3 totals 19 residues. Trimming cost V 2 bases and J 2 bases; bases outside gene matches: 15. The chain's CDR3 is CASSVSGGLGQEPYNEQFF. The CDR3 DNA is TGTGCCAGCAGCGTTAGTGGGGGTTTGGGACAGGAACCCTACAATGAGCAGTTCTTC.

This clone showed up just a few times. CDR3 nucleotide sequence: TGTGCCAGTAGTTGGGGGGTACGGCAGCCCCAGCATTTT. Residues: CASSWGVRQPQHF. This rearrangement joins TRBV19 to TRBJ1-5; D possibly corresponds to TRBD1 (5 bases). With 5 bases removed from V and 7 bases from J, the gap between germline ends came to 12 bases. Germline V gives CDR1 LNHDA, CDR2 SQIVND (reference sequence). The CDR3 is 13 residues long. The whole variable domain, remainder taken from reference TRBV19 and TRBJ1-5, is DGGITQSPKYLFRKEGQNVTLSCEQNLNHDAMYWYRQDPGQGLRLIYYSQIVNDFQKGDIAEGYSVSREKKESFPLTVTSAQKNPTAFYLCASSWGVRQPQHFGDGTRLSIL.

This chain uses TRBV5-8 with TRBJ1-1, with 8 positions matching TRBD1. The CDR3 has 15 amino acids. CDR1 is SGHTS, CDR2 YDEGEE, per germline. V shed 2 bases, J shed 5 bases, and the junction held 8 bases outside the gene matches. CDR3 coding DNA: TGTGCCAGCAGCTTTCGGGACAGGATGGGAACTGAAGCTTTCTTT. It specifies CASSFRDRMGTEAFF. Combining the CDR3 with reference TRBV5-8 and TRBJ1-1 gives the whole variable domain EAGVTQSPTHLIKTRGQQATLRCSPISGHTSVYWYQQALGLGLQFLLWYDEGEERNRGNFPPRFSGRQFPNYSSELNVNALELEDSALYLCASSFRDRMGTEAFFGQGTRLTVV.

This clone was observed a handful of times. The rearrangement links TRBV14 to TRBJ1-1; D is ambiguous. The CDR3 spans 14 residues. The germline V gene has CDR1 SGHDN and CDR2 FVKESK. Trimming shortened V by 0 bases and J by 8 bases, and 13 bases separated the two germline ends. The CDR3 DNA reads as TGTGCCAGCAGCCAAGATTTGAGGGTGGGAGAAGCTTTCTTT. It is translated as CASSQDLRVGEAFF.

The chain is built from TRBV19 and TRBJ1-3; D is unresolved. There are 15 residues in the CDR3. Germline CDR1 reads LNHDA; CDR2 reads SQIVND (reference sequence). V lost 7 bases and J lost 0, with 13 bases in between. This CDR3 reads CASNYQSHSGNTIYF. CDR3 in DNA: TGTGCCAGTAACTATCAGAGTCACTCTGGAAACACCATATATTTT.

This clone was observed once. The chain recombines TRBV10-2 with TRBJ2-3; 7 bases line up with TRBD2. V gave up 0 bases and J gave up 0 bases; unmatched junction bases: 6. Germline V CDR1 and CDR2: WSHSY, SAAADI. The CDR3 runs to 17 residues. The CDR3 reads CASSESLAGSSTDTQYF. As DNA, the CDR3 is TGCGCCAGCAGTGAGTCCTTAGCGGGCTCTAGCACAGATACGCAGTATTTT.

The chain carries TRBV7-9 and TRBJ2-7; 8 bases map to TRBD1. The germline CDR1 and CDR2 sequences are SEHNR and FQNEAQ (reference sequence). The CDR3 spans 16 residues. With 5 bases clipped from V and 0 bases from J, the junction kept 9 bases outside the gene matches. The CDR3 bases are TGTGCCAGCAGCCCCGGGACAGGCCCTCCCTCCTACGAGCAGTACTTC. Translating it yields CASSPGTGPPSYEQYF.

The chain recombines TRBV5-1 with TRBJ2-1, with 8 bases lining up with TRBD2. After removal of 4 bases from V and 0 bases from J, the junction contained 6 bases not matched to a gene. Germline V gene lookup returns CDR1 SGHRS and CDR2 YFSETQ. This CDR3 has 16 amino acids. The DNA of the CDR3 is TGCGCCAGCAGCACTTCCGGGACTAGCTCCTACAATGAGCAGTTCTTC. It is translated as CASSTSGTSSYNEQFF.

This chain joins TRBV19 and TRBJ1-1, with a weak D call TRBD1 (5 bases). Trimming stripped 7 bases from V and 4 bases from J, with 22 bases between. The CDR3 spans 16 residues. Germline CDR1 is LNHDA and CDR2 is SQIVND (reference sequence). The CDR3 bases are TGTGCCAGTACACCCTATGAAACCCATAGGGGCACTGAAGCTTTCTTT. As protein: CASTPYETHRGTEAFF. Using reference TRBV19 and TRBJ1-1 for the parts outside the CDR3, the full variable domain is DGGITQSPKYLFRKEGQNVTLSCEQNLNHDAMYWYRQDPGQGLRLIYYSQIVNDFQKGDIAEGYSVSREKKESFPLTVTSAQKNPTAFYLCASTPYETHRGTEAFFGQGTRLTVV.

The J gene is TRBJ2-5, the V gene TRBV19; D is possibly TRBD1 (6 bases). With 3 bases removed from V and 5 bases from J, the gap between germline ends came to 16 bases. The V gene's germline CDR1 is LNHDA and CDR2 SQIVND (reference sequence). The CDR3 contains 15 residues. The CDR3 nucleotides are TGTGCCAGTAGTATTTGGGAGTCCGACAGGGAGACCCAGTACTTC. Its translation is CASSIWESDRETQYF.

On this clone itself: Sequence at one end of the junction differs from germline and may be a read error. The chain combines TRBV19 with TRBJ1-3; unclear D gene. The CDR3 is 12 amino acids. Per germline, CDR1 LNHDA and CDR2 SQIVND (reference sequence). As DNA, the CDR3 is TGTGCCAGCCACGTCGCTGGCAACACCATATATTTT. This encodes CASHVAGNTIYF.

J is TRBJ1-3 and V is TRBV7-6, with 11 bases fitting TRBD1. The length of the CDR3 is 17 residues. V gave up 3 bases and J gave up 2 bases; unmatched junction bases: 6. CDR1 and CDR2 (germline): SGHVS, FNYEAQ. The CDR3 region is CASSLASGQGAGNTIYF. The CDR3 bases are TGTGCCAGCAGCTTGGCTTCGGGACAGGGGGCTGGAAACACCATATATTTT.

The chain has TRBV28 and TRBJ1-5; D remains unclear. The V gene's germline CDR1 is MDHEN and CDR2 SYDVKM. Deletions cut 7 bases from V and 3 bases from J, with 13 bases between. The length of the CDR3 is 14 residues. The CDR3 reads CASNGPRANQPQHF. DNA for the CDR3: TGTGCCAGCAACGGCCCGCGGGCCAATCAGCCCCAGCATTTT.

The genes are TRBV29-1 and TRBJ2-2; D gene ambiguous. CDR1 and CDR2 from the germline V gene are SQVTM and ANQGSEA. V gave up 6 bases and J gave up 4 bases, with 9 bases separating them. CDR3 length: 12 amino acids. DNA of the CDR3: TGCAGCGTCCAGGCCGGCACCGGGGAGCTGTTTTTT. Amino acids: CSVQAGTGELFF.

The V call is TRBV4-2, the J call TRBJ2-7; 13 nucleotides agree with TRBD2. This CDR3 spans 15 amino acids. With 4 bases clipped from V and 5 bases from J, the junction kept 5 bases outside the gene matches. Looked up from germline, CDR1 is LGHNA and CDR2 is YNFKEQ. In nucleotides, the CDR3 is TGTGCCAGCAGCCGCGCTGGACTAGCGGGAGACGAGCAGTACTTC. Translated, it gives CASSRAGLAGDEQYF.

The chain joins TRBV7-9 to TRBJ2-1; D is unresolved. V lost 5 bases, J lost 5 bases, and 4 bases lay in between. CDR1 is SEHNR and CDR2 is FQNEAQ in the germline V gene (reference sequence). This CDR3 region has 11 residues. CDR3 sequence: CASSPDNEQFF. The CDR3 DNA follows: TGTGCCAGCAGCCCGGACAATGAGCAGTTCTTC.

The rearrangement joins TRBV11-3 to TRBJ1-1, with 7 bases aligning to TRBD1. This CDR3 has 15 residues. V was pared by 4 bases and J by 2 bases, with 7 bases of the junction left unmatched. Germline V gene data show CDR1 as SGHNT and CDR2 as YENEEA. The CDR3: CASSWLGQSNTEAFF. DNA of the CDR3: TGTGCCAGCAGCTGGTTGGGACAGTCAAACACTGAAGCTTTCTTT.

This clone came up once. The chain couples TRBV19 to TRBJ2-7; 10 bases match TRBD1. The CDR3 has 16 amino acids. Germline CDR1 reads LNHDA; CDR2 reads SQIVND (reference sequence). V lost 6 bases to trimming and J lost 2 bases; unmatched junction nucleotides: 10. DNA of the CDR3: TGTGCCAGTAGCAGGCTGGGACAGGGGTACACCTACGAGCAGTACTTC. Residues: CASSRLGQGYTYEQYF.

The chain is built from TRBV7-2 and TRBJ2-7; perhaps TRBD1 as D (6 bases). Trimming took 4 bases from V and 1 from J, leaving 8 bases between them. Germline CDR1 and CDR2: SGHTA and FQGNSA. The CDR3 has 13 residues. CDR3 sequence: CASSSQGSYEQYF. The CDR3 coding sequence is TGTGCCAGCAGCTCCCAGGGGTCCTACGAGCAGTACTTC.

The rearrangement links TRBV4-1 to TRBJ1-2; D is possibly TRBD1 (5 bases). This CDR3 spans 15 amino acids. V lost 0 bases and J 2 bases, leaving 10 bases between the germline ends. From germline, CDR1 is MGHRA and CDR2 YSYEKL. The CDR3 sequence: CASSQDSGGNYGYTF. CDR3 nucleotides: TGCGCCAGCAGCCAAGATTCCGGGGGAAACTATGGCTACACCTTC.